The TCR beta chain described here comes from a study of beta chain features in type 1 diabetes. Sequenced material consisted of expressed TCRB transcripts (all of the isolated RNA was reverse transcribed). Only in-frame clones appear in the TCRdb table, and some are missing; sequencing was by immunoSEQ multiplex PCR. The data hold over 350,000 clones, with roughly 16% observed a single time. After removal of 7 bases from V and 4 bases from J, the junction contained 15 bases not matched to a gene. The CDR3 contains 17 residues. Germline CDR1 reads SQVTM; CDR2 reads ANQGSEA. Study findings and constraints: When Type 1 diabetes patients were examined, their TCRB CDR3s proved moderately but significantly shorter in all four CD4+ subsets. The naive, central memory and Treg TCRB repertoires of patients appeared to be more similar to one another than those of healthy donors.

On this clone: Its antigen is not identified.

This rearrangement joins TRBV29-1 to TRBJ2-7, with 14 bases matching TRBD2. This TCR came from a woman aged 18-29 years in good health. Source material: naive CD4+ T cells from blood. The CDR3 sequence: CSAQGLAGESASYEQYF. In DNA form, the CDR3 reads TGCAGCGCGCAGGGACTAGCGGGAGAGTCAGCTTCTTACGAGCAGTACTTC.